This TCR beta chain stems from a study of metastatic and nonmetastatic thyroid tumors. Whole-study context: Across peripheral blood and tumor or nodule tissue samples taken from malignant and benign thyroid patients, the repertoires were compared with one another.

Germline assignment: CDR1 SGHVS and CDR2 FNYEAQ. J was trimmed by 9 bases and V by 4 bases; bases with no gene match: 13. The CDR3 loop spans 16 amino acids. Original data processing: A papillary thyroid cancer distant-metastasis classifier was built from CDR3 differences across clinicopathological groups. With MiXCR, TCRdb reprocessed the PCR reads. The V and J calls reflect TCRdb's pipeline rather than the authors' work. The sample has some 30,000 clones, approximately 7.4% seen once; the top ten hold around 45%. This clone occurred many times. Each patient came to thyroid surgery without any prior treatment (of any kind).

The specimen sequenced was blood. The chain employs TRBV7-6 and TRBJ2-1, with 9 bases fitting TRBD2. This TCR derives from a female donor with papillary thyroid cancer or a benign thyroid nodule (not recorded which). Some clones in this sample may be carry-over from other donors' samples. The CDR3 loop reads CASSSTGTSTMGEQFF. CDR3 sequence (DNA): TGTGCCAGCAGCTCCACCGGGACTAGCACAATGGGTGAGCAGTTCTTC.